Here is one TCR beta chain with its context. Its antigen remains unidentified. No much larger clonotype is one base removed from it; base qualities were not supplied. The data originate from a study of T cells in lung cancer brain metastases (dated by TCRdb to the late 2010s). The study in broad terms: Of the approximately 20 patients, about 16 had a history of tobacco use, with a median of 40 pack-years. Of the roughly 20 patients, approximately 19 received no interval therapy between resection of the primary and resection of the metastasis. Median interval between primary and brain metastasis specimen acquisition was almost 350 days. The study compared TCR beta CDR3 repertoires of fully resected primary non-small cell lung cancers with those of paired brain metastases. The cohort comprised around 20 patients contributing approximately 40 specimens, one primary lung lesion and one brain metastasis each. Of the patients, 11 were female and 9 were male, and their median age at first diagnosis was around 60 years. DNA integrity number averaged 3.8 in both primary and metastatic specimens, with no significant difference between sites.

Each sample received about 2.24 to 5 ug of genomic DNA as input, and the DNA input was kept equal within each pair of samples. TCR beta libraries were constructed with the immunoSEQ hsTCRbeta Kit, which uses multiplexed V and J gene primers in two PCR steps. The pooled libraries, together with positive and negative controls, were sequenced on an Illumina MiSeq running a 100-cycle paired-end protocol. The paper's processing steps were these. Raw data were processed by the immunoSEQ vendor into normalized, annotated TCR beta repertoire reports. Richness was defined as unique clones by nucleotide sequence, and total richness was extrapolated with the iChao1 and Efron-Thisted estimators. Pielou's evenness, Simpson's index, top-ten clone proportional abundance, and Morisita overlap index were used to characterize and compare paired lesions. What TCRdb holds here is the immuneACCESS table cut down to in-frame rearrangements. Part of the clones is not present; checked against another copy, under half of the missing clones reflect an unresolved V gene, and the others are unexplained. V and J calls plus clone size are reproduced from that table; the DNA served to infer D and trimming. The sample table holds roughly 6,600 clones, of which 86% were seen once. Of the sample, approximately 5% is held by the ten largest clones.

Trimming at the junction amounts to 10 bases on V and 6 bases on J, and the germline ends lie 16 bases apart. The CDR3 runs 12 residues from the cysteine to the phenylalanine. The kept DNA is CDR3 alone, 36 bases in frame from the first base. The CDR1 and CDR2 encoded by the germline V gene (reference sequence) are MNHEY and SMNVEV. The paper as a whole reports these results and caveats: Retrieval of the complete infiltrating T cell repertoire may have been prevented by DNA fragmentation in FFPE samples. The ten most abundant clones made up a significantly larger repertoire fraction in brain metastases than primaries, suggesting clonal expansion. Effects of preoperative corticosteroids on T cell infiltration in brain metastases could not be controlled. Significantly fewer unique productive clones were found in brain metastases than in paired primaries (median around 1,400 versus 4,600). Most clones were found to be lesion-specific, and limited overlap was observed between paired lesions (mean Morisita index 0.23).

Patients underwent resection for synchronous oligometastatic disease or delayed recurrence of a solitary brain metastasis. Patients with a history of multiple malignancies were excluded so that cancers other than NSCLC would not be included. Using marked H&E slides as a guide, tumor areas were macrodissected from 5 or 6 unstained around 9.3 um sections that had been deparaffinized. Every specimen was formalin-fixed and paraffin-embedded (FFPE). Genomic DNA was extracted using the AllPrep DNA/RNA FFPE Kit. Source material: tumor tissue from the primary lung tumor. Interpreted using the paper, the cell subset or site label stands for: primary lung cancer lesion. The chain is assembled from TRBV27 and TRBJ2-7; the D region possibly corresponds to TRBD1 (6 bases align). The sequence was obtained from a man over 45 with non-small cell lung cancer. DNA sequence: TGTGCCACCAGGGGCAGTCGTGGCGAGCAGTACTTC. This sequence encodes CATRGSRGEQYF.